The clone carrying this TCR beta chain has more than one count but fewer than ten. The V gene lost 0 bases and the J gene lost 3 bases, with 5 bases spanning the gap. The CDR3 runs 13 residues. Germline CDR1 reads LNHNV; CDR2 reads YYDKDF (reference sequence). The data were taken from a study of T-cell reconstitution after alpha-beta-depleted transplantation in children. This sample's TCRbeta library carried unique molecular identifier barcodes. MiXCR, run by TCRdb on the PCR reads, gives a single entry per CDR3 protein. The sample carries 350,000 to 450,000 distinct CDR3 sequences, about 20% recorded once.

The genes are TRBV15 and TRBJ1-2, with D uncertain. Sequencing used PBMCs from the stem cell graft donor, obtained from the stem cell graft. The TCR sequence derives from a human donor who donated a stem cell graft to a child with acute myeloid leukemia. For the CDR3, the DNA is TGTGCCACCAGCAGAGATCTTTACTATGGCTACACCTTC. The encoded protein is CATSRDLYYGYTF.